This entry lists 3 T cell receptor beta chains sequenced from one sample in a study of blood T cell repertoires in COVID-19. Measured with immunoSEQ multiplex PCR; TCRdb has only the in-frame clones, and not every one. The data show fewer than 200,000 clones, more than 70% seen once. The sequencing sample was made of PBMCs or T cells enriched from blood (not recorded which). The source is a man in his fifties or sixties who had recovered from COVID-19.

This clone was seen only a few times. V gene TRBV19 combines with J gene TRBJ2-2; a weak D match, TRBD2 (5 bases). Per the germline V gene, CDR1 is LNHDA and CDR2 is SQIVND (reference sequence). The CDR3 runs 13 residues. V was clipped by 2 bases and J by 7 bases, with 8 bases between them. CDR3 DNA sequence: TGTGCCAGTAGTATAACTAGAAGCGGGGAGCTGTTTTTT. As protein: CASSITRSGELFF.

This clone showed up many times. This sequence joins TRBV14 and TRBJ1-2, with unresolved D. The germline V gene has CDR1 SGHDN and CDR2 FVKESK. The CDR3 consists of 13 residues. V dropped 0 bases and J dropped 8 bases, with 10 bases sitting between them. CDR3 residues: CASSQDLLRGYTF. CDR3 DNA sequence: TGTGCCAGCAGCCAAGATCTACTACGGGGCTACACCTTC.

This sequence joins TRBV25-1 and TRBJ1-6, with 8 bases aligning to TRBD1. Germline CDR1 and CDR2: MGHDK and SYGVNS. The CDR3 loop spans 15 amino acids. Germline trimming cut 4 bases from V and 6 bases from J; bases unmatched to any gene: 5. The CDR3 region is CASSGGTGRNSPLHF. The DNA of the CDR3 is TGTGCCAGCAGTGGCGGGACAGGTCGTAATTCACCCCTCCACTTT.